The 25 T cell receptor beta chains listed next were all sequenced from one sample in a study of CD8 T cells in Susac syndrome. RNA amounts of 0.5 to 1 ug underwent reverse transcription with random hexamers. TCRdb called the immunoSEQ multiplex PCR reads again in MiXCR, with one record for every CDR3 protein. The sample has 120,000 or so distinct CDR3 sequences, 90% to 95% seen once. The source material was CD8+ T cells from PBMCs. The receptors here all came from a human donor with Susac syndrome.

V gene TRBV7-9 combines with J gene TRBJ2-7; no firm D call. Germline CDR1 reads SEHNR; CDR2 reads FQNEAQ (reference sequence). The CDR3 is made up of 12 amino acids. Between the trimmed V and J ends, which lost 1 base and 6 bases, there was a span of 7 bases. The CDR3 DNA reads TGTGCCAGCAGCTTAGAGGGTGGCGAGCAGTACTTC. Translation gives CASSLEGGEQYF.

The chain joins TRBV27 to TRBJ2-7; D possibly corresponds to TRBD1 (6 bases). The CDR3 is 13 amino acids. Germline V gene sequence: CDR1 MNHEY, CDR2 SMNVEV (reference sequence). Trimming took off 3 bases at V and 5 bases at J, with 11 bases between the two ends. The CDR3: CASSFAGADEQYF. In nucleotides, the CDR3 is TGTGCCAGCAGTTTTGCAGGGGCAGACGAGCAGTACTTC.

J is TRBJ1-5 and V is TRBV30; D uncertain. Per the germline V gene, CDR1 is GTSNPN and CDR2 is SVGIG (reference sequence). The V end lost 0 bases, the J end lost 4 bases, and 7 bases lay between the germline ends. This CDR3 has 13 amino acids. CDR3 region: CAWSVYGNQPQHF. CDR3 coding DNA: TGTGCCTGGAGTGTATATGGAAATCAGCCCCAGCATTTT.

V usage is TRBV7-9 and J usage is TRBJ2-3; TRBD2 aligns across 8 bases. Trimming cost V 4 bases and J 0 bases; bases outside gene matches: 9. The CDR3 spans 17 residues. Germline-derived CDR1 and CDR2 are SEHNR and FQNEAQ (reference sequence). CDR3 in amino acids: CASSSQRTSSSTDTQYF. CDR3 nucleotide sequence: TGTGCCAGCAGCTCCCAGAGGACTAGCAGTAGCACAGATACGCAGTATTTT.

This chain uses TRBV2 with TRBJ2-3; the D gene is possibly TRBD1 (6 bases). Trimming cost V 6 bases and J 4 bases, with 14 bases left between them. Germline CDR1 and CDR2: SNHLY and FYNNEI. This CDR3 spans 14 amino acids. The CDR3 protein is CASRTGPRADTQYF. The CDR3 bases are TGTGCCAGCAGGACAGGACCGAGAGCAGATACGCAGTATTTT. The whole variable domain, filled in from reference TRBV2 and TRBJ2-3, reads EPEVTQTPSHQVTQMGQEVILRCVPISNHLYFYWYRQILGQKVEFLVSFYNNEISEKSEIFDDQFSVERPDGSNFTLKIRSTKLEDSAMYFCASRTGPRADTQYFGPGTRLTVL.

The V call is TRBV20-1, the J call TRBJ1-2, with 10 positions matching TRBD1. The CDR3 length is 13 residues. Germline V lookup: CDR1 DFQATT, CDR2 SNEGSKA (reference sequence). With 6 bases clipped from V and 0 bases from J, the junction kept 1 base outside the gene matches. The CDR3 protein is CSAGQGANYGYTF. The CDR3 nucleotides read TGCAGTGCCGGACAGGGGGCTAACTATGGCTACACCTTC.

The rearrangement joins TRBV30 to TRBJ2-4; the match to TRBD2 covers 7 bases. Germline lookup yields CDR1 GTSNPN and CDR2 SVGIG (reference sequence). V lost 4 bases to trimming and J lost 3 bases; unmatched junction nucleotides: 6. The CDR3 covers 14 residues. CDR3 sequence (DNA): TGTGCCTGGACCGCGGGGGAAGGCAAAAACATTCAGTACTTC. Its translation: CAWTAGEGKNIQYF.

This rearrangement joins TRBV12-3 or TRBV12-4 to TRBJ1-1, with D perhaps matching TRBD1 (5 bases). The length of the CDR3 is 16 residues. The ends were cut back, 1 base at V and 4 bases at J, with 16 bases in the middle. The CDR3 loop reads CASSLGSGFGGTEAFF. For the CDR3, the DNA is TGTGCCAGCAGTTTAGGGTCAGGGTTCGGCGGCACTGAAGCTTTCTTT.

J is TRBJ1-1 and V is TRBV25-1, with no clear D. Germline V gives CDR1 MGHDK, CDR2 SYGVNS. The CDR3 is 11 amino acids. The CDR3 DNA reads TGTGCGGTTGGGCCGAACACTGAAGCTTTCTTT. Translation gives CAVGPNTEAFF.

V usage is TRBV30 and J usage is TRBJ2-7; 7 bases are shared with TRBD1. CDR1 is GTSNPN, CDR2 SVGIG, per germline (reference sequence). V dropped 2 bases and J dropped 6; count of bases not matched to a gene: 7. The CDR3 extends over 13 amino acids. The CDR3 is CAWSTGQTLEQYF. The DNA for the CDR3 is TGTGCCTGGAGTACGGGACAGACCCTCGAGCAGTACTTC.

V is TRBV9 and J is TRBJ1-2; D gene uncertain. The CDR3 consists of 14 residues. The V gene's germline CDR1 is SGDLS and CDR2 YYNGEE. Between the trimmed V and J ends, which lost 1 base and 6 bases, there was a span of 13 bases. The CDR3 bases are TGTGCCAGCAGCGTAAGCTCAGCTAGCCATGGCTACACCTTC. It translates to CASSVSSASHGYTF.

This sequence joins TRBV5-1 and TRBJ1-2; weak D call: TRBD1 (5 bases). Germline V gene data show CDR1 as SGHRS and CDR2 as YFSETQ. The CDR3 loop spans 12 amino acids. Trimming took off 3 bases at V and 4 bases at J, with 7 bases between the two ends. The CDR3 region is CASSWDLYGYTF. The CDR3 DNA is TGCGCCAGCAGCTGGGACCTCTATGGCTACACCTTC.

The chain links TRBV30 to TRBJ2-1; D tentatively reads TRBD1 or TRBD2 (5 bases each). CDR1 and CDR2 from the germline V gene are GTSNPN and SVGIG (reference sequence). The CDR3 runs 12 residues. V was clipped by 5 bases and J by 5 bases, with 10 bases between them. The DNA of the CDR3 is TGTGCCTGGGGGGACGGCGACAATGAGCAGTTCTTC. Its translation is CAWGDGDNEQFF.

In its sample, this clonotype was seen once. The DNA for the CDR3 is TGTGCCAGCAGTGTTTTAAGGGTCGGAGGCACAGATACGCAGTATTTT. Its protein is CASSVLRVGGTDTQYF. The rearrangement uses TRBV2 and TRBJ2-3; no firm D call. From germline, CDR1 is SNHLY and CDR2 FYNNEI. Trimming left V 4 bases short and J 1 base short, with 15 bases between. The CDR3 contains 16 residues.

The genes are TRBV7-9 and TRBJ1-2, with 7 nucleotides matching TRBD1. After removal of 1 base from V and 3 bases from J, the junction contained 11 bases not matched to a gene. CDR3 length: 17 residues. The germline CDR1 and CDR2 sequences are SEHNR and FQNEAQ (reference sequence). For the CDR3, the DNA is TGTGCCAGCAGCTTAGTTGGGGACAGCAACCGTCACTATGGCTACACCTTC. Its protein is CASSLVGDSNRHYGYTF.

The DNA for the CDR3 is TGTGCCAGCAGCCGATCTTCCGGGACAGGGTACTACGAGCAGTACTTC. Its protein product is CASSRSSGTGYYEQYF. This chain links TRBV28 with TRBJ2-7; 9 positions agree with TRBD1. This CDR3 has 16 amino acids. V lost 6 bases to trimming and J lost 3 bases; unmatched junction nucleotides: 12. Germline lookup yields CDR1 MDHEN and CDR2 SYDVKM.

This clonotype was found once. The genes are TRBV14 and TRBJ2-5; D is perhaps TRBD2 (7 bases). The CDR3 is 15 residues long. Germline CDR1 and CDR2: SGHDN and FVKESK. Trimming left V 4 bases short and J 3 bases short, with 15 bases between. The CDR3 coding sequence is TGTGCCAGCAGCCCCTGGACGGGGGGCGAAGAGACCCAGTACTTC. It encodes CASSPWTGGEETQYF.

The chain carries TRBV6-1 and TRBJ2-3, with D possibly being TRBD1 (8 bases). Germline V lookup: CDR1 MNHNS, CDR2 SASEGT. Trimming left V 7 bases short and J 0 bases short, with 14 bases between. This CDR3 has 15 amino acids. Here the CDR3 reads CASNGQGGSTDTQYF. The CDR3 DNA is TGTGCCAGCAATGGACAGGGAGGGAGCACAGATACGCAGTATTTT.

The V call is TRBV2, the J call TRBJ1-1; D possibly corresponds to TRBD1 (5 bases). The V and J ends lost 7 bases and 5 bases respectively, with 11 bases between them. CDR1 and CDR2 from the germline V gene are SNHLY and FYNNEI. This CDR3 has 12 amino acids. CDR3 sequence reads: CASMPGLTEAFF. Written as DNA, the CDR3 is TGTGCCAGCATGCCAGGGTTGACTGAAGCTTTCTTT. Full variable domain (outside the CDR3, taken from reference TRBV2 and TRBJ1-1): EPEVTQTPSHQVTQMGQEVILRCVPISNHLYFYWYRQILGQKVEFLVSFYNNEISEKSEIFDDQFSVERPDGSNFTLKIRSTKLEDSAMYFCASMPGLTEAFFGQGTRLTVV.

The V gene is TRBV9, the J gene TRBJ1-5, with D unresolved. V dropped 0 bases and J dropped 6 bases, with 7 bases sitting between them. This CDR3 is 13 amino acids long. The germline V gene encodes CDR1 SGDLS and CDR2 YYNGEE. CDR3 nucleotides: TGTGCCAGCAGCGTAGATGGGTCTCAGCCCCAGCATTTT. This sequence encodes CASSVDGSQPQHF. The full variable domain, with the rest looked up from reference TRBV9 and TRBJ1-5, is DSGVTQTPKHLITATGQRVTLRCSPRSGDLSVYWYQQSLDQGLQFLIQYYNGEERAKGNILERFSAQQFPDLHSELNLSSLELGDSALYFCASSVDGSQPQHFGDGTRLSIL.

CDR3 nucleotides: TGTGCCAGCAGTGCCCGGGACGGATCCTCCTACGAGCAGTACTTC. Its translation is CASSARDGSSYEQYF. V usage is TRBV2 and J usage is TRBJ2-7; D is tentatively TRBD1 or TRBD2 (5 bases each). This CDR3 contains 15 residues. In germline, CDR1 is SNHLY, CDR2 FYNNEI. Trimming stripped 4 bases from V and 0 bases from J, with 13 bases between.

The J gene is TRBJ1-5, the V gene TRBV16, with D possibly being TRBD1 (5 bases). The V and J ends lost 0 bases and 1 base respectively, with 13 bases between them. The CDR3 is 17 amino acids. Per the germline V gene, CDR1 is KGHSY and CDR2 is FQNENV. CDR3 residues: CASSQSTGWGSNQPQHF. CDR3 DNA sequence: TGTGCCAGCAGCCAATCTACAGGTTGGGGGAGCAATCAGCCCCAGCATTTT.

This chain connects TRBV11-2 to TRBJ2-7; 9 nucleotides match TRBD2. Trimming cost V 8 bases and J 3 bases; bases outside gene matches: 11. This CDR3 spans 15 amino acids. Germline V gene data show CDR1 as SGHAT and CDR2 as FQNNGV. CDR3 sequence: CASGNEREESYEQYF. The CDR3 nucleotides are TGTGCCAGCGGAAATGAGCGGGAGGAGAGCTACGAGCAGTACTTC.

V usage is TRBV4-2 and J usage is TRBJ1-5; no clear D gene. The CDR3 extends over 13 amino acids. Germline V gene lookup returns CDR1 LGHNA and CDR2 YNFKEQ. Trimming took off 6 bases at V and 7 bases at J, with 13 bases between the two ends. The chain's CDR3 is CASSLNEGQPQHF. CDR3 DNA sequence: TGTGCCAGCAGTCTGAACGAAGGACAGCCCCAGCATTTT.

The V gene is TRBV28, the J gene TRBJ1-2; D is undetermined. CDR1 is MDHEN, CDR2 SYDVKM, per germline. Trimming took off 5 bases at V and 5 bases at J, with 18 bases between the two ends. The CDR3 runs 15 residues. Here the CDR3 reads CASSPTAKPRYGYTF. CDR3 coding DNA: TGTGCCAGCAGTCCGACCGCAAAACCACGTTATGGCTACACCTTC.